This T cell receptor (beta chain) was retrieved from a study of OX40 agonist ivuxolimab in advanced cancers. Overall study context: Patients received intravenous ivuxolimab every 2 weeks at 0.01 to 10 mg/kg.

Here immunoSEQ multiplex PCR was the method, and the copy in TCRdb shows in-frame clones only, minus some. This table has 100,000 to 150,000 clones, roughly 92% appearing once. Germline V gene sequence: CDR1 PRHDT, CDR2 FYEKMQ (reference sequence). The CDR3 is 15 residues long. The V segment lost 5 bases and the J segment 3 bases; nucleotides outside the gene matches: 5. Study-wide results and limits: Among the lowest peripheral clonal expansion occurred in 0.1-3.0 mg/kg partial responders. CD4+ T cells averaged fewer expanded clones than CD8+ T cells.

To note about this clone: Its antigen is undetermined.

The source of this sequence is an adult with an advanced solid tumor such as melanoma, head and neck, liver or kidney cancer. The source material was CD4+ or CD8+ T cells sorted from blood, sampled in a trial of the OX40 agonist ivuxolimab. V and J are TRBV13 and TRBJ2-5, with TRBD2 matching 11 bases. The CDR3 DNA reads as TGTGCCAGCAGCCGATCGGGACTAGCGGAAGAGACCCAGTACTTC. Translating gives CASSRSGLAEETQYF.